The entry that follows covers one TCR beta chain sequence. As yet, its antigen is unknown. Germline V gene sequence: CDR1 SGHRS, CDR2 YFSETQ. CDR3 length equals 16 residues. V gave up 7 bases and J gave up 0 bases, with 14 bases separating them. The data originate from a study of early T cells in non-severe SARS-CoV-2 infection. About the research overall: Sequencing input comprised bulk RNA from unsorted whole blood; chain pairing was not available. Overall study findings and caveats: Anti-spike CD8 responses were favored by VDJdb matching, which missed private and CD4 specificities.

Unique molecular identifiers (one per individual cDNA molecule) were attached. TCRdb re-called the 5' RACE reads with MiXCR, one entry per CDR3 protein. Of about 80,000 distinct CDR3 sequences in the sample, over 9% are singletons; the top ten hold approximately 5%. This TCR derives from an adult who was a healthcare worker with PCR-confirmed SARS-CoV-2 infection or an uninfected control (not recorded which). The rearrangement uses TRBV5-1 and TRBJ2-6; a weak D match, TRBD2 (6 bases). Sequenced material: whole blood. Here the CDR3 reads CASFPGSHSGANVLTF. CDR3 sequence (DNA): TGCGCCAGCTTCCCCGGGAGCCACTCTGGGGCCAACGTCCTGACTTTC.